The clone carrying this T cell receptor beta chain came up a few times. What it binds is unknown. Nominally healthy donors were sampled, though unrecorded immune exposures were likely. CDR1 is SNHLY, CDR2 FYNNEI, per germline. V lost 8 bases to trimming and J lost 5 bases, with 18 bases between them. The CDR3 totals 14 residues. This entry is derived from a study of cytomegalovirus exposure and HLA in healthy donors. Study-level findings and limits: Certain indistinguishable V segments, among them TRBV6-2 and TRBV6-3, were excluded.

PCR used 60 Vbeta primers and 13 Jbeta primers. Generated by immunoSEQ multiplex PCR, the TCRdb table keeps only in-frame clones and is missing some. The sample carries about 200,000 clones, more than 60% recorded once. This chain uses TRBV2 with TRBJ2-5; tentative D call: TRBD2 (6 bases). Sequencing was done on a sample of PBMCs. The origin of this receptor is a man aged 45-65 years in good health and CMV-seronegative. CDR3 bases: TGTGCCAGCCGGAGTAGCGGCACCTGGGAGACCCAGTACTTC. Its protein is CASRSSGTWETQYF.